The 16 T cell receptor beta chains below come from one sample, sequenced in a study of blood T cell repertoires in COVID-19. The data were produced by immunoSEQ multiplex PCR, yet TCRdb's version contains in-frame clones alone and is incomplete. The table records about 88,000 clones, approximately 88% of them present only once. The sample comprised peripheral blood. All receptors derive from a woman in her fifties or sixties with COVID-19, enrolled during active disease.

V and J are TRBV4-1 and TRBJ1-2; TRBD1 agrees at 8 bases. Germline values: CDR1 MGHRA, CDR2 YSYEKL. This CDR3 is 16 amino acids long. Germline trimming cut 4 bases from V and 5 bases from J; bases unmatched to any gene: 12. The CDR3 sequence: CASSPGGRGPGYGYTF. The CDR3 DNA sequence: TGCGCCAGCAGCCCCGGTGGCAGGGGGCCTGGGTATGGCTACACCTTC.

This clone was observed once. This chain connects TRBV30 to TRBJ2-3; 11 nucleotides line up with TRBD2. V shed 6 bases and J 6 bases; nucleotides not matched to a gene: 8. Germline assignment: CDR1 GTSNPN and CDR2 SVGIG (reference sequence). CDR3 length: 14 residues. CDR3 amino acids: CACRGASGRDTQYF. The CDR3 nucleotides read TGTGCCTGCCGAGGGGCTAGCGGGAGGGATACGCAGTATTTT.

V is TRBV9 and J is TRBJ2-2; 9 nucleotides agree with TRBD2. Germline V CDR1 and CDR2: SGDLS, YYNGEE. J gave up 5 bases and V 4 bases, and 9 bases lay outside the gene matches. The CDR3 extends over 16 amino acids. CDR3 amino acids: CASSTASGGTTGELFF. The CDR3 bases are TGTGCCAGCAGCACAGCCAGCGGGGGGACAACCGGGGAGCTGTTTTTT.

The chain uses TRBV29-1 and TRBJ2-7, with 8 bases fitting TRBD1. Germline V CDR1 and CDR2: SQVTM, ANQGSEA. The CDR3 sequence is 13 residues long. J was trimmed by 0 bases and V by 6 bases; bases with no gene match: 4. CDR3 in amino acids: CSVDGQGSYEQYF. CDR3 sequence (DNA): TGCAGCGTGGATGGACAGGGCTCCTACGAGCAGTACTTC.

The CDR3 is CASSALLPTGANYGYTF. CDR3 DNA sequence: TGTGCCAGCAGCGCGTTACTTCCGACAGGGGCGAACTATGGCTACACCTTC. This chain uses TRBV9 with TRBJ1-2; 8 bases are a match to TRBD1. The CDR3 length is 17 residues. Germline CDR1 and CDR2: SGDLS and YYNGEE. The V and J ends lost 3 bases and 2 bases, in that order; junction bases with no gene match: 12.

This clone was recorded a few times. V and J are TRBV11-2 and TRBJ2-7, with a possible D match to TRBD1 (6 bases). Germline CDR1 reads SGHAT; CDR2 reads FQNNGV. The ends were cut back, 8 bases at V and 3 bases at J, with 8 bases in the middle. The CDR3 is made up of 11 amino acids. CDR3 region: CASQGFYEQYF. The CDR3 DNA sequence: TGTGCCAGCCAGGGGTTCTACGAGCAGTACTTC.

CDR3 nucleotides: TGTGCCATCAGTGAGCGGCTAGCGGGGAACACAGATACGCAGTATTTT. This codes for CAISERLAGNTDTQYF. V usage is TRBV10-3 and J usage is TRBJ2-3, with 9 bases matching TRBD2. This CDR3 has 16 residues. CDR1 and CDR2 from the germline V gene are ENHRY and SYGVKD. Trimming took 2 bases from V and 2 from J; bases not matched to a gene: 5.

This chain uses TRBV4-1 with TRBJ1-1; a weak D match, TRBD1 (5 bases). The germline V gene has CDR1 MGHRA and CDR2 YSYEKL. CDR3 length equals 15 residues. Trimming removed 2 bases at V and 1 base at J, with 11 bases between. The chain's CDR3 is CASSQTRGGNTEAFF. The CDR3 DNA is TGCGCCAGCAGCCAAACGAGGGGAGGGAACACTGAAGCTTTCTTT.

The V gene is TRBV12-3 or TRBV12-4, the J gene TRBJ1-1; D is ambiguous. CDR3 length: 12 amino acids. V lost 0 bases to trimming and J lost 11 bases, with 10 bases between them. CDR3 in amino acids: CASSLASGSAFF. The CDR3 nucleotides are TGTGCCAGCAGTTTAGCGTCCGGGTCGGCTTTCTTT.

CDR3 protein: CASSHILAVGTDTQYF. The CDR3 DNA sequence: TGTGCCAGCAGCCACATATTGGCGGTCGGGACAGATACGCAGTATTTT. J is TRBJ2-3 and V is TRBV7-2; D gene uncertain. Trimming took 5 bases from V and 3 from J, leaving 18 bases between them. The CDR3 loop spans 16 amino acids. Germline V CDR1 and CDR2: SGHTA, FQGNSA.

The chain joins TRBV5-1 to TRBJ1-5, with D perhaps TRBD1 (6 bases). This CDR3 has 17 amino acids. CDR1 is SGHRS, CDR2 YFSETQ, per germline. Trimming left V 3 bases short and J 0 bases short, with 16 bases between. The CDR3 coding sequence is TGCGCCAGCAGCTCCACAAGGACAGATCTTAGCAATCAGCCCCAGCATTTT. It translates to CASSSTRTDLSNQPQHF.

The chain has TRBV11-2 and TRBJ1-2, with D hard to call. Trimming removed 0 bases at V and 0 bases at J, with 5 bases between. The CDR3 totals 14 residues. In germline, CDR1 is SGHAT, CDR2 FQNNGV. CDR3 sequence (DNA): TGTGCCAGCAGCTTAGACTACGCTAACTATGGCTACACCTTC. Protein: CASSLDYANYGYTF. Supplemented by reference TRBV11-2 and TRBJ1-2, the full variable domain reads EAGVAQSPRYKIIEKRQSVAFWCNPISGHATLYWYQQILGQGPKLLIQFQNNGVVDDSQLPKDRFSAERLKGVDSTLKIQPAKLEDSAVYLCASSLDYANYGYTFGSGTRLTVV.

The chain is built from TRBV6-6 and TRBJ1-2; TRBD1 matches 11 bases. The CDR3 is 15 residues long. Germline CDR1 MNHNY, CDR2 SVGAGI (reference sequence). The V segment lost 1 base and the J segment 4 bases; nucleotides outside the gene matches: 2. The CDR3 spells CASSYWGQGVYGYTF. CDR3 nucleotide sequence: TGTGCCAGCAGTTACTGGGGACAGGGGGTCTATGGCTACACCTTC.

V gene TRBV4-2 combines with J gene TRBJ1-2, with 10 bases matching TRBD1. Trimming took 0 bases from V and 6 from J; bases not matched to a gene: 1. The CDR3 is 14 residues long. CDR1 and CDR2 from the germline V gene are LGHNA and YNFKEQ. The CDR3 DNA reads as TGTGCCAGCAGCCAAGATGGGACAGGGGATGGCTACACCTTC. Its protein product is CASSQDGTGDGYTF.

The chain couples TRBV10-1 to TRBJ1-2; no definite D call. This CDR3 has 13 residues. V dropped 3 bases and J dropped 7 bases, with 12 bases sitting between them. From germline, CDR1 is WNHNN and CDR2 SYGVQD (reference sequence). CDR3: CASSDTRHGGYTF. The CDR3, as DNA: TGCGCCAGCAGTGATACCAGGCACGGTGGCTACACCTTC.

Only one count was recorded for this clone. The genes are TRBV5-1 and TRBJ1-6, with D maybe TRBD1 (6 bases). Per germline, CDR1 SGHRS and CDR2 YFSETQ. The ends were cut back, 4 bases at V and 10 bases at J, with 18 bases in the middle. The CDR3 length is 15 residues. The chain's CDR3 is CASSALGQGNSPLHF. CDR3 nucleotide sequence: TGCGCCAGCAGCGCCCTGGGGCAGGGGAACTCACCCCTCCACTTT.